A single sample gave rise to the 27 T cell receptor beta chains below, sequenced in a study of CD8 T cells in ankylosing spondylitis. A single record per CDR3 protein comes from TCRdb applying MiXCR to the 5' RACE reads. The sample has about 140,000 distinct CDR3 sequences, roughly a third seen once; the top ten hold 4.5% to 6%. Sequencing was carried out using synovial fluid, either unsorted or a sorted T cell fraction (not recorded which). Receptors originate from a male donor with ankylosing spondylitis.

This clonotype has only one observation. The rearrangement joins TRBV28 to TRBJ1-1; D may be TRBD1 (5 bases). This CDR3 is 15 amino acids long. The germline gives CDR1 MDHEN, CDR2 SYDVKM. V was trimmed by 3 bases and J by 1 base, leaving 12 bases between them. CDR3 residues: CASSFSGPRNTEAFF. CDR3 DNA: TGTGCCAGCAGTTTCTCGGGACCGAGGAACACTGAAGCTTTCTTT.

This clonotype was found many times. The CDR3 loop reads CSAEDSSFTTSTDTQYF. The CDR3 nucleotides read TGCAGTGCTGAGGACAGTTCCTTCACAACTAGCACAGATACGCAGTATTTT. This sequence joins TRBV20-1 and TRBJ2-3, with D maybe TRBD1 (6 bases). With 5 bases removed from V and 0 bases from J, the gap between germline ends came to 21 bases. CDR3 size: 17 residues. Germline CDR1 is DFQATT and CDR2 is SNEGSKA (reference sequence).

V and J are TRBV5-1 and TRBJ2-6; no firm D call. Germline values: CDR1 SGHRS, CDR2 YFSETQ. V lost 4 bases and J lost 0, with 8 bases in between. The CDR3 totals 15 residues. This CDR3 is CASSLKSSGANVLTF. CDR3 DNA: TGCGCCAGCAGCCTGAAGAGCTCTGGGGCCAACGTCCTGACTTTC. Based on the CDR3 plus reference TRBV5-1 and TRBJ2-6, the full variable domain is KAGVTQTPRYLIKTRGQQVTLSCSPISGHRSVSWYQQTPGQGLQFLFEYFSETQRNKGNFPGRFSGRQFSNSRSEMNVSTLELGDSALYLCASSLKSSGANVLTFGAGSRLTVL.

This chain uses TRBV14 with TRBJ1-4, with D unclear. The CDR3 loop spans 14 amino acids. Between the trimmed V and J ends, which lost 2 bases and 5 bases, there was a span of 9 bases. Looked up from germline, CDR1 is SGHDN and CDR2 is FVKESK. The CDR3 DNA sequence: TGTGCCAGCAGCCAATTACGGAAAAATGAAAAACTGTTTTTT. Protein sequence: CASSQLRKNEKLFF.

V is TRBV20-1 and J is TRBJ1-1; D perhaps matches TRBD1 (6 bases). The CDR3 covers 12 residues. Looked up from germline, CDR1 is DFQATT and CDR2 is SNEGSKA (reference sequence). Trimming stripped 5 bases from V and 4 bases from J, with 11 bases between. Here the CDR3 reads CSADRGATEAFF. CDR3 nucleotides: TGCAGTGCTGACCGGGGGGCCACTGAAGCTTTCTTT.

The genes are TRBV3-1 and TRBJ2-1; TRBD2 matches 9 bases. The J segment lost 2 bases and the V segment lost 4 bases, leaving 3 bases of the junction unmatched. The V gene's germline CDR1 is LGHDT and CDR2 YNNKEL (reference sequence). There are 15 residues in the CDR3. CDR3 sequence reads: CASSRAGGPYNEQFF. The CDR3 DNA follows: TGTGCCAGCAGCCGCGCGGGGGGGCCCTACAATGAGCAGTTCTTC.

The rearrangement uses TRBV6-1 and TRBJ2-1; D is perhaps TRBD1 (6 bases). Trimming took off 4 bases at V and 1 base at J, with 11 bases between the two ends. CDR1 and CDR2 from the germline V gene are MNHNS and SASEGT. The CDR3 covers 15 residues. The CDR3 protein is CASSVRDKSYNEQFF. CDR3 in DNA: TGTGCCAGCAGTGTCCGGGACAAATCCTACAATGAGCAGTTCTTC.

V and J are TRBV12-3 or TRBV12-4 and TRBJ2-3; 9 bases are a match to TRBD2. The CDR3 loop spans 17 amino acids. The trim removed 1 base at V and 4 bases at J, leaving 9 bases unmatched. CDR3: CASSLGWGGGASDTQYF. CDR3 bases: TGTGCCAGCAGTTTAGGTTGGGGCGGGGGGGCCTCAGATACGCAGTATTTT.

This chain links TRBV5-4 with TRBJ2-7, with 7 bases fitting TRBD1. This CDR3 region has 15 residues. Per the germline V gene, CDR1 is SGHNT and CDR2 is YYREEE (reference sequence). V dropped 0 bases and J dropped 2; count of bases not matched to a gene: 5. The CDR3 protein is CASSLGRTGAYEQYF. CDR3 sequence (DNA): TGTGCCAGCAGCTTGGGCCGGACAGGAGCCTACGAGCAGTACTTC.

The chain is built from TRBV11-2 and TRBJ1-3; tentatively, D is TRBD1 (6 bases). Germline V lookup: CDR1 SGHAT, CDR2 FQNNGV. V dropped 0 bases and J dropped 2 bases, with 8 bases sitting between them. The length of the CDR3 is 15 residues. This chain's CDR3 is CASSLEYRAGNTIYF. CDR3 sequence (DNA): TGTGCCAGCAGCTTAGAGTACAGGGCTGGAAACACCATATATTTT.

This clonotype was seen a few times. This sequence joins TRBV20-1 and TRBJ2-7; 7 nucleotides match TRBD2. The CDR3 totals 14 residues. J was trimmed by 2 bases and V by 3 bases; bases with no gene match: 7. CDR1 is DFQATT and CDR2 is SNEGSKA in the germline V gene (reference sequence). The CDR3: CSARRAGSAYEQYF. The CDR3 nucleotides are TGCAGTGCTAGGAGAGCGGGATCTGCCTACGAGCAGTACTTC.

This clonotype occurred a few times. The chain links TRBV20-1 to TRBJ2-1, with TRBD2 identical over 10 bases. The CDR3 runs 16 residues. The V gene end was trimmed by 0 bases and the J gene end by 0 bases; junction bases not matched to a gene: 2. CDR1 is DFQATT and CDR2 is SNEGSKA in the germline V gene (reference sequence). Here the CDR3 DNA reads TGCAGTGCTAGAGATGAGCGGGGGGGCTCCTACAATGAGCAGTTCTTC. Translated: CSARDERGGSYNEQFF.

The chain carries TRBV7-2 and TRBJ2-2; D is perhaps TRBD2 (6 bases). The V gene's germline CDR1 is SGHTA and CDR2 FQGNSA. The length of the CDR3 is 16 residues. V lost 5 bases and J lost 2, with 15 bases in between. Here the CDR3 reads CASSPNSGLNTGELFF. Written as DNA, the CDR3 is TGTGCCAGCAGCCCCAACTCGGGACTTAACACCGGGGAGCTGTTTTTT. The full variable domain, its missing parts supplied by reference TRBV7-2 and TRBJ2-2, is GAGVSQSPSNKVTEKGKDVELRCDPISGHTALYWYRQSLGQGLEFLIYFQGNSAPDKSGLPSDRFSAERTGGSVSTLTIQRTQQEDSAVYLCASSPNSGLNTGELFFGEGSRLTVL.

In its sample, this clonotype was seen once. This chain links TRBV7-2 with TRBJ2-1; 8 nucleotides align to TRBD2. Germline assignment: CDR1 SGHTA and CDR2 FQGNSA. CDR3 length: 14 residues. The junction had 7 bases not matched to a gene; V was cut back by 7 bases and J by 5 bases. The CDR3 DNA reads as TGTGCCAGCATGGCGGGGGGCAGGAACAATGAGCAGTTCTTC. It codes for CASMAGGRNNEQFF.

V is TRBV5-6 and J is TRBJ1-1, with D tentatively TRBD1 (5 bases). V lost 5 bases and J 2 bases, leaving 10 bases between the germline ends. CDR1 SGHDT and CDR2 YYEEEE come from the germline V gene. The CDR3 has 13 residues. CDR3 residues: CASRLRVNTEAFF. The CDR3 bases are TGTGCCAGCAGGCTCAGGGTAAACACTGAAGCTTTCTTT.

This chain's CDR3 is CASSLGTDYGYTF. The CDR3, as DNA: TGCGCCAGCAGTTTAGGGACGGACTATGGCTACACCTTC. This chain uses TRBV5-1 with TRBJ1-2; a possible D gene is TRBD1 (5 bases). CDR3 length: 13 residues. Germline CDR1 reads SGHRS; CDR2 reads YFSETQ. Trimming left V 5 bases short and J 3 bases short, with 11 bases between.

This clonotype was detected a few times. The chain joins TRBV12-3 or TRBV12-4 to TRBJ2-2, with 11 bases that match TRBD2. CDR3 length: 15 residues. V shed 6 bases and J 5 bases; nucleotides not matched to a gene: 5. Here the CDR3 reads CASSVAGGITGELFF. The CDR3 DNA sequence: TGTGCCAGCAGCGTAGCGGGAGGGATAACCGGGGAGCTGTTTTTT.

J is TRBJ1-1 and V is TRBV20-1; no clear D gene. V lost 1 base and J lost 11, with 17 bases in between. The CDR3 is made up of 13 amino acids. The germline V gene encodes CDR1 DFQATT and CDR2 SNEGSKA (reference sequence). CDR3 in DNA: TGCAGTGCTAGAGGCGTCATGAGATCCGGGGCTTTCTTT. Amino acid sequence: CSARGVMRSGAFF.

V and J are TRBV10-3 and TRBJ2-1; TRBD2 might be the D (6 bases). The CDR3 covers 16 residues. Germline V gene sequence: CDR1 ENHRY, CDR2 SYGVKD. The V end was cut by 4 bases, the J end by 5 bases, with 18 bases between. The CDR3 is CAISGGLGGVDNEQFF. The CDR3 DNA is TGTGCCATCAGTGGGGGTTTAGGCGGGGTGGACAATGAGCAGTTCTTC.

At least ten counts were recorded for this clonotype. CDR3 sequence reads: CASSQSLTGGGEQYF. CDR3 in DNA: TGTGCCAGCAGCCAATCCCTGACAGGGGGGGGCGAGCAGTACTTC. The chain has TRBV16 and TRBJ2-7, with TRBD1 identical over 9 bases. This CDR3 is 15 amino acids long. Losses at the gene ends were 0 bases for V and 6 bases for J; bases not matched to a gene: 6. CDR1 and CDR2 (germline): KGHSY, FQNENV. The full variable domain, rest sourced from reference TRBV16 and TRBJ2-7, is GEEVAQTPKHLVRGEGQKAKLYCAPIKGHSYVFWYQQVLKNEFKFLISFQNENVFDETGMPKERFSAKCLPNSPCSLEIQATKLEDSAVYFCASSQSLTGGGEQYFGPGTRLTVT.

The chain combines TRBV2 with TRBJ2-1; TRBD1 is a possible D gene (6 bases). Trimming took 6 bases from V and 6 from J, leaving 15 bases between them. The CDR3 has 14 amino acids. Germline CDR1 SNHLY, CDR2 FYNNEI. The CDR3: CASRATSRGNEQFF. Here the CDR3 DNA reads TGTGCCAGCAGGGCCACCTCCAGGGGCAATGAGCAGTTCTTC.

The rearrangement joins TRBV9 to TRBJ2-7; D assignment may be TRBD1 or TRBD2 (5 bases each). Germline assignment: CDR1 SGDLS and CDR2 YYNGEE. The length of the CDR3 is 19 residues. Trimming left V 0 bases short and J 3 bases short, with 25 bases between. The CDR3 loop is CASSVAPRDGPTPIYEQYF. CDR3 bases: TGTGCCAGCAGCGTAGCCCCCAGGGACGGTCCCACCCCAATCTACGAGCAGTACTTC.

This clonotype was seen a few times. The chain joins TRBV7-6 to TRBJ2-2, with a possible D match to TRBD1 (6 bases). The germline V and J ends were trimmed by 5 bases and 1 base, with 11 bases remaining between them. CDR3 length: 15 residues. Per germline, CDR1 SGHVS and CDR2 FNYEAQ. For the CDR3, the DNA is TGTGCCAGCAGCGCGGAGACAGGGAACACCGGGGAGCTGTTTTTT. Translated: CASSAETGNTGELFF.

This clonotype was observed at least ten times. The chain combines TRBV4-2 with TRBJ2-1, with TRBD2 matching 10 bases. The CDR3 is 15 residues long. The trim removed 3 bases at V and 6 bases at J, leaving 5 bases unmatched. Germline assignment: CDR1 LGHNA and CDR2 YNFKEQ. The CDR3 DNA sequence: TGTGCCAGCAGCCACAATAGCGGGGGGTCCAATGAGCAGTTCTTC. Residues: CASSHNSGGSNEQFF.

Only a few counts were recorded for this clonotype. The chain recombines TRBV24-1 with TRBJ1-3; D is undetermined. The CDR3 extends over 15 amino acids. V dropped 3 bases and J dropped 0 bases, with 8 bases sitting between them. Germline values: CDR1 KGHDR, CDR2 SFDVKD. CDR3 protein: CATSDGGSSGNTIYF. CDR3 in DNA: TGTGCCACCAGTGATGGCGGTAGCTCTGGAAACACCATATATTTT.

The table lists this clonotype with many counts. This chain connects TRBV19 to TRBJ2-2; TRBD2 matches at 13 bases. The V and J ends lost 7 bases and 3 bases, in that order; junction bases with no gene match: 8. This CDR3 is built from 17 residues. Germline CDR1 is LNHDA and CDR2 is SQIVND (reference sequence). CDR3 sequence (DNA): TGTGCCAGTACCATGAAGGGACTAGCGGGATACACCGGGGAGCTGTTTTTT. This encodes CASTMKGLAGYTGELFF.

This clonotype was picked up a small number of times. The CDR3 spells CASSMTGFLSSPLHF. CDR3 coding DNA: TGTGCCAGCAGTATGACAGGGTTCCTTAGTTCACCCCTCCACTTT. The V gene is TRBV12-3 or TRBV12-4, the J gene TRBJ1-6, with 7 bases fitting TRBD1. V was clipped by 5 bases and J by 9 bases; unmatched bases: 10. The length of the CDR3 is 15 residues.